This T cell receptor (beta chain) was captured in a study of T cell clonality in common variable immunodeficiency. Study conclusions and caveats: Reportedly, TCR beta sequences from common variable immunodeficiency showed fewer deletions and N-nucleotide insertions. Shared TCRbeta clones were fewer between CVID subjects than controls. T cell subpopulation sequencing would be needed to explain CVID clonality.

This clone was seen ten or more times. The antigen is unknown. The sequence runs out 3 residues before the end of the CDR3; the remainder is reconstructed from the germline J gene. Most patients and controls had Caucasian heritage. This CDR3 is built from 15 residues. Unmatched junction bases numbered 6, after V lost 3 bases and J lost 7 bases. CDR1 and CDR2 from the germline V gene are GTSNPN and SVGIG (reference sequence). Clones were read by immunoSEQ multiplex PCR, and TCRdb kept only the in-frame ones, dropping some. Found here are some 60,000 clones, no singletons; the ten largest cover 1.5% to 2%.

The V gene is TRBV30, the J gene TRBJ2-1, with 13 bases lining up with TRBD2. This TCR came from a person between 18 and 75 years old in good health. Sequenced sample: peripheral blood mononuclear cells. CDR3 sequence reads: CAWSQGLAGLNEQFF. Partial CDR3 DNA: TGTGCCTGGAGCCAGGGACTAGCGGGACTGAATGAG. Variable domain in full (rest from reference TRBV30 and TRBJ2-1): SQTIHQWPATLVQPVGSPLSLECTVEGTSNPNLYWYRQAAGRGLQLLFYSVGIGQISSEVPQNLSASRPQDRQFILSSKKLLLSDSGFYLCAWSQGLAGLNEQFFGPGTRLTVL.